The next 13 T cell receptor beta chains were all read from a single sample in a study of T cells in localized non-small cell lung cancer. Clones were read by immunoSEQ multiplex PCR, and TCRdb kept only the in-frame ones, dropping some. The repertoire holds tens of thousands of clones, 75% to 90% seen once, with 22% in the top ten. The specimen was peripheral blood, collected before any cancer treatment. These receptors came from a man aged 35-75 years with stage I squamous cell lung carcinoma.

Turning to this clone: This CDR3 is also generated by other DNA sequences in the sample. J is TRBJ1-1 and V is TRBV5-6; D is unclear. V was trimmed by 0 bases and J by 2 bases, leaving 8 bases between them. CDR1 and CDR2 (germline): SGHDT, YYEEEE. This CDR3 contains 14 residues. The CDR3 protein is CASSLGGGNTEAFF. The DNA for the CDR3 is TGTGCCAGCAGCTTGGGAGGTGGTAACACTGAAGCTTTCTTT.

The gene calls are TRBV19 and TRBJ2-1; no clear D gene. Germline V CDR1 and CDR2: LNHDA, SQIVND (reference sequence). Trimming left V 1 base short and J 6 bases short, with 7 bases between. The CDR3 runs to 13 residues. In DNA form, the CDR3 reads TGTGCCAGTAGTATAGGCCACCGCAATGAGCAGTTCTTC. Translating gives CASSIGHRNEQFF.

Concerning this clone: Compared with germline, one end of the junction differs, possibly owing to a read error. The J gene is TRBJ2-2, the V gene TRBV6-1; D gene ambiguous. The CDR3 extends over 13 amino acids. CDR1 and CDR2 from the germline V gene are MNHNS and SASEGT. CDR3 in amino acids: CVSSLTETGELFF. DNA of the CDR3: TGTGTCAGCAGTCTAACCGAGACCGGGGAGCTGTTTTTT.

The V gene is TRBV7-9, the J gene TRBJ1-1; D remains ambiguous. This CDR3 region has 15 residues. V was pared by 6 bases and J by 1 base, with 15 bases between. CDR1 is SEHNR and CDR2 is FQNEAQ in the germline V gene (reference sequence). The CDR3 DNA follows: TGTGCCAGCAGTCCAGAGGGAGGTAGGAACACTGAAGCTTTCTTT. Amino acids: CASSPEGGRNTEAFF.

CDR3 region: CASSSWADRPYEQYF. CDR3 nucleotide sequence: TGTGCCAGCAGCTCCTGGGCGGACAGGCCTTACGAGCAGTACTTC. The chain combines TRBV7-8 with TRBJ2-7; TRBD1 aligns across 7 bases. Germline CDR1 reads SGHVS; CDR2 reads FQNEAQ. This CDR3 is 15 amino acids long. V dropped 4 bases and J dropped 4; count of bases not matched to a gene: 10.

CDR3 nucleotide sequence: TGTGCCAGCTCACCCCCGGGACAGGGGTTTGGCACTGAAGCTTTCTTT. Residues: CASSPPGQGFGTEAFF. The genes are TRBV18 and TRBJ1-1, with 10 bases identical to TRBD1. In germline, CDR1 is KGHSH, CDR2 LQKENI. The CDR3 runs 16 residues. The V gene end was trimmed by 3 bases and the J gene end by 4 bases; junction bases not matched to a gene: 8.

The gene calls are TRBV4-2 and TRBJ1-2; D perhaps matches TRBD1 (5 bases). The CDR3 loop spans 15 amino acids. Trimming took off 2 bases at V and 4 bases at J, with 14 bases between the two ends. Germline lookup yields CDR1 LGHNA and CDR2 YNFKEQ. In DNA, the CDR3 is TGTGCCAGCAGCCAACCTACCGGGACCCTCTATGGCTACACCTTC. Protein sequence: CASSQPTGTLYGYTF.

V and J are TRBV7-9 and TRBJ1-6, with a tentative D call TRBD1 (6 bases). CDR3 size: 15 residues. The ends were cut back, 5 bases at V and 9 bases at J, with 17 bases in the middle. Germline V gene sequence: CDR1 SEHNR, CDR2 FQNEAQ (reference sequence). The CDR3 region has the DNA TGTGCCAGCAGCGGGGGACCGGAGGGGGGTTCACCCCTCCACTTT. Translated, it gives CASSGGPEGGSPLHF. Looking up the rest from reference TRBV7-9 and TRBJ1-6 gives the full variable domain: DTGVSQNPRHKITKRGQNVTFRCDPISEHNRLYWYRQTLGQGPEFLTYFQNEAQLEKSRLLSDRFSAERPKGSFSTLEIQRTEQGDSAMYLCASSGGPEGGSPLHFGNGTRLTVT.

CDR3 loop: CASSGGRGPSYEQYF. DNA of the CDR3: TGTGCCAGCAGCGGCGGGAGGGGCCCTTCCTACGAGCAGTACTTC. The chain uses TRBV7-6 and TRBJ2-7, with 9 bases identical to TRBD2. Trimming at V came to 5 bases and at J to 1 base, leaving 6 bases not matched to a gene. The CDR3 totals 15 residues. Germline V gene data show CDR1 as SGHVS and CDR2 as FNYEAQ.

V and J are TRBV2 and TRBJ2-7; 9 bases are shared with TRBD2. J gave up 7 bases and V 6 bases, and 13 bases lay outside the gene matches. Germline CDR1 is SNHLY and CDR2 is FYNNEI. The CDR3 loop spans 15 amino acids. This CDR3 reads CASSEIAGARGEQYF. The CDR3 nucleotides read TGTGCCAGCAGCGAGATAGCGGGGGCACGGGGGGAGCAGTACTTC.

V gene TRBV5-6 combines with J gene TRBJ1-2; TRBD1 might be the D (6 bases). This CDR3 has 17 amino acids. The germline gives CDR1 SGHDT, CDR2 YYEEEE. With 0 bases removed from V and 5 bases from J, the gap between germline ends came to 20 bases. The CDR3 sequence is CASSLASSGASPYGYTF. The CDR3 coding sequence is TGTGCCAGCAGCTTGGCGTCGTCGGGGGCTTCACCGTATGGCTACACCTTC.

The chain uses TRBV27 and TRBJ2-4; D perhaps matches TRBD1 (5 bases). This CDR3 region has 14 residues. The germline V and J ends were trimmed by 5 bases and 7 bases, with 15 bases remaining between them. Germline CDR1 reads MNHEY; CDR2 reads SMNVEV (reference sequence). In DNA, the CDR3 is TGTGCCAGCAGTCGCGCAGGGATGGGTAACATTCAGTACTTC. It yields the protein CASSRAGMGNIQYF.

The rearrangement links TRBV2 to TRBJ2-3, with D uncertain. CDR1 and CDR2 from the germline V gene are SNHLY and FYNNEI. V was shortened by 8 bases and J by 6 bases, with 18 bases between the two germline ends. The CDR3 extends over 14 amino acids. The CDR3 loop is CASRALYSVDTQYF. The DNA of the CDR3 is TGTGCCAGCCGGGCCCTATACTCCGTGGATACGCAGTATTTT.